This T cell receptor beta chain was identified in a study of CD8 T cells in Susac syndrome (dated by TCRdb to the late 2010s). Some background on the complete study: Whether CD8+ T cell activation and differentiation in Susac syndrome was antigen driven was tested using repertoire sequencing.

Peripheral blood CD8+ and CD4+ T cells from healthy donors, Susac syndrome patients and multiple sclerosis patients were profiled using high-throughput TCR beta sequencing. Treatment-naive patients with stable or active relapsing-remitting disease fulfilling revised McDonald criteria were used as multiple sclerosis controls. Bulk CD8+ and CD4+ T cells were purified by magnetic negative isolation, while CD8+ TEMRA cells were enriched using FACS. Blood was drawn into EDTA tubes, processed within 24 hours, and PBMCs were isolated by density gradient centrifugation. PBMCs destined for TCR sequencing were cryopreserved in liquid nitrogen and later thawed in a 37 °C water bath. The sorted or isolated CD4+, CD8+ and CD8+ TEMRA cells reached a purity of at least 90%. The study at large found these results: The TCR sequencing and HLA analysis was acknowledged to have included a relatively small number of individuals.

Trimming at the junction amounts to 4 bases on V and 6 bases on J, and the germline ends lie 11 bases apart. From the cysteine through the phenylalanine, the CDR3 covers 12 amino acids. Solely the CDR3 DNA is kept, with 36 bases framed from the first base. Taken from the germline V gene, the CDR1 and CDR2 loops are SGDLS and YYNGEE. In regard to this clonotype: What this receptor recognizes is not known. Base qualities are missing; no much larger clone stands one base away.

RNA was extracted with the RNeasy kit and roughly 0.45 to 1 ug was reverse transcribed using random hexamers. The immunoSEQ multiplex PCR assay, covering 54 Vbeta and 13 Jbeta segments, was used to amplify TCR beta CDR3 regions. To correct PCR amplification bias, a synthetic template baseline was used for both primer optimization and computational correction. On the authors' methods: Reads were assigned to V, D and J genes according to IMGT and analyzed in immunoSEQ Analyzer, with only productive sequences retained. To calculate clonality, Shannon entropy was normalized by log2 of the number of productive unique sequences and then subtracted from one. Public and private clones were assessed among the 100 most prevalent clones of each patient and control. A clone was defined as Susac-specific if it was absent from the healthy and MS cohorts, from about a thousand published viral clones and from other ImmuneACCESS disease sequences. TCRdb passed the public sequencing reads through fastp at Q25 and MiXCR, retaining productive beta sequences. One record per CDR3 amino acid sequence lists the most common genes and DNA. The V and J calls come from TCRdb's annotation, not from the publication. The sample contains around 71,000 distinct CDR3 sequences, over 95% of them found a single time. More than 0.09% of the sample is in the top ten clones.

The chain is assembled from TRBV9 and TRBJ2-7; TRBD2 is perhaps the D gene, given 5 matching bases. Sequencing was performed on CD4+ T cells from PBMCs. This TCR derives from a human donor with multiple sclerosis. The CDR3: CASSPNEGEQYF. Here is the DNA: TGTGCCAGCAGCCCGAACGAGGGCGAGCAGTACTTC. Here the CDR3 is joined to the reference TRBV9 and TRBJ2-7 genes, and the full variable domain is: DSGVTQTPKHLITATGQRVTLRCSPRSGDLSVYWYQQSLDQGLQFLIQYYNGEERAKGNILERFSAQQFPDLHSELNLSSLELGDSALYFCASSPNEGEQYFGPGTRLTVT.